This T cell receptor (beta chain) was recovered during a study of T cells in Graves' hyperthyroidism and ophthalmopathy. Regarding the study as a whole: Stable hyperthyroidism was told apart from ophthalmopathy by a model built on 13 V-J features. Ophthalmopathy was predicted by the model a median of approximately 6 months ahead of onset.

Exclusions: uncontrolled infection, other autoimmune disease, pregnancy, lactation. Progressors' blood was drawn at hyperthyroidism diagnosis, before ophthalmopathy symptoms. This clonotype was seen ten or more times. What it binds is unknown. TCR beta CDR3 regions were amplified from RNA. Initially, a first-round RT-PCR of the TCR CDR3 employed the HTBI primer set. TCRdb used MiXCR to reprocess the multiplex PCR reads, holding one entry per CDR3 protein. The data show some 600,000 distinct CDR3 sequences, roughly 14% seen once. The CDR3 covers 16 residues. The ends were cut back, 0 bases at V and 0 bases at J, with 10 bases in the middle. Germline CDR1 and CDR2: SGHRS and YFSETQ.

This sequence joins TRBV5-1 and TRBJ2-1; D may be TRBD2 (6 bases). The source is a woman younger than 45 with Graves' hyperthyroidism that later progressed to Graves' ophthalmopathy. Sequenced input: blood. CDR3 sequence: CASSLEAGTSYNEQFF. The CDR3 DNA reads TGCGCCAGCAGCTTGGAGGCGGGGACCTCCTACAATGAGCAGTTCTTC.